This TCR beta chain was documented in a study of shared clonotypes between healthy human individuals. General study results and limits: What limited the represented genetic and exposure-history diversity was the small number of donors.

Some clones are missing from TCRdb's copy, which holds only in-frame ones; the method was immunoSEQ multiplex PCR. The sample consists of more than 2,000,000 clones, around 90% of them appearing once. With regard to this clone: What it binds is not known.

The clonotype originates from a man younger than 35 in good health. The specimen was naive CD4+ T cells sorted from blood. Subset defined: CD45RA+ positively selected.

The CDR3 region is CAGKLSLNTEAFF. The CDR3 DNA follows: TGCGCCGGGAAGCTCTCCCTGAACACTGAAGCTTTCTTT. This sequence joins TRBV5-1 and TRBJ1-1; the D is unclear. V lost 10 bases, J lost 0 bases, and 13 bases lay in between. Per the germline V gene, CDR1 is SGHRS and CDR2 is YFSETQ. This CDR3 contains 13 residues.